This T cell receptor beta chain was identified in a study of cytomegalovirus exposure and HLA in healthy donors. This PCR relied on a set of 60 Vbeta primers and 13 Jbeta primers. Sequencing used immunoSEQ multiplex PCR; TCRdb keeps in-frame clones, though not all of them. The data show fewer than 250,000 clones, about 80% seen once. Trimming removed 2 bases from V and 13 bases from J; junction bases left unmatched: 19. CDR1 SGHTA and CDR2 FQGTGA come from the germline V gene. This CDR3 has 17 residues. The TCR originated in a male donor in good health and CMV-seronegative. The V gene is TRBV7-3, the J gene TRBJ2-1, with 8 bases aligning to TRBD2. Input material: PBMCs. The CDR3 DNA sequence: TGTGCCAGCAGCTTAGACCCCCTCGGGACTAGTGGGATTCCACAGTTCTTC. Translating gives CASSLDPLGTSGIPQFF.